This T cell receptor (beta chain) was retrieved from a study of cytomegalovirus exposure and HLA in healthy donors. This PCR relied on a set of 60 Vbeta primers and 13 Jbeta primers. TCRdb keeps only in-frame clones here, not all; method: immunoSEQ multiplex PCR. The table shows about 180,000 clones, with approximately 78% occurring only once. Study-wide results and limits: Overall, under 200 TCR beta chains were annotated as cytomegalovirus-associated. CMV serostatus was the only recorded immune exposure for donors.

Germline-derived CDR1 and CDR2 are MNHEY and SMNVEV (reference sequence). V lost 7 bases, J lost 5 bases, and 24 bases lay in between. The CDR3 runs 16 residues. As regards this clone: No antigen is known for it.

The sequenced sample consisted of PBMCs. J is TRBJ2-7 and V is TRBV27; TRBD1 might be the D (8 bases). This TCR came from a human donor in good health. The CDR3 DNA reads TGTGCCAGCATCTTCCAGGGGGGGCAGGGGGCCCACGAGCAGTACTTC. Amino acids: CASIFQGGQGAHEQYF.